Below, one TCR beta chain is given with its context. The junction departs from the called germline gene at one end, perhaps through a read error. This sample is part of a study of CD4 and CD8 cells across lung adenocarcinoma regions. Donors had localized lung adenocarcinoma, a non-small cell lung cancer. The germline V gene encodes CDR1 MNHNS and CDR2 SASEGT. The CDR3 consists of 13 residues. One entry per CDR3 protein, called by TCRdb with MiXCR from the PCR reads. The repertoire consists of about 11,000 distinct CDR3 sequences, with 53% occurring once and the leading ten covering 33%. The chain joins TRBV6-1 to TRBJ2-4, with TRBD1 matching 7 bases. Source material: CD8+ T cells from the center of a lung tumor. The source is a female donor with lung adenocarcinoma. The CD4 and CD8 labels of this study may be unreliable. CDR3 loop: CARGMGTTDTQYF. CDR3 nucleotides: TGCGCCAGGGGGATGGGAACCACAGACACTCAGTACTTC.